This T cell receptor (beta chain) was recorded in a study of a mutant IDH1 vaccine in newly diagnosed glioma. Across the whole study: Initiation of the vaccine course occurred 4-6 weeks after radiotherapy alone, or alongside temozolomide cycles. Treated patients had a mean age of 40.4 years and a sex split that was around 60% male and about 40% female. Previous care, which was radiotherapy, temozolomide, or both, most often involved both.

The germline gives CDR1 SGHTS, CDR2 YDEGEE. The V gene end was trimmed by 4 bases and the J gene end by 2 bases; junction bases not matched to a gene: 9. The CDR3 contains 16 residues. Time point in this sample: week 5, during vaccination. Every vaccine dose comprised 300 ug of mutant IDH1 20-mer peptide plus topical imiquimod. Donors harbored newly found WHO grade 3 or 4 IDH1-mutant, ATRX-lost astrocytomas. Assay: immunoSEQ multiplex PCR; the TCRdb copy retains only in-frame clones and omits some. The sample lists fewer than 40,000 clones; 56% were seen once. As for this clone: As yet, its antigen is unknown.

The material sequenced was PBMCs, taken from a glioma patient whose treatment included an IDH1 peptide vaccine. The gene calls are TRBV5-8 and TRBJ2-3; the match to TRBD2 covers 8 bases. The receptor comes from a woman aged 18-29 years with glioma. CDR3 bases: TGTGCCAGCAGCCGGGGGACTAGTCGAGTCACAGATACGCAGTATTTT. Translating it yields CASSRGTSRVTDTQYF.